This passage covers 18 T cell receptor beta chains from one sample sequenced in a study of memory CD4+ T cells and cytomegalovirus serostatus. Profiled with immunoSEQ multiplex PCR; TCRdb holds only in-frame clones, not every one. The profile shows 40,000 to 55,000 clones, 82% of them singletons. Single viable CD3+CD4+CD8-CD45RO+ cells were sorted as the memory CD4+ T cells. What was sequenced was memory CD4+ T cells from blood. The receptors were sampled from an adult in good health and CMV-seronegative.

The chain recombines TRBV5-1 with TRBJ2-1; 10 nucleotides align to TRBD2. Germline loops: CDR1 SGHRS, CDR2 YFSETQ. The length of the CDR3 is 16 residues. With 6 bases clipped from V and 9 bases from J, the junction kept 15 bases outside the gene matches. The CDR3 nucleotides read TGCGCCAGCACCCTAACCCCAGCGGGGGGGCGGGCTGAGCAGTTCTTC. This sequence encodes CASTLTPAGGRAEQFF.

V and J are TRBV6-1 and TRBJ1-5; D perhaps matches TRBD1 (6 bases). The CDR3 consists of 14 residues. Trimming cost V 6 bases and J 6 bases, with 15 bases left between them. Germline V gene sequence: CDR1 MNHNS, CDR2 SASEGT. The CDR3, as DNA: TGTGCCAGCAGCCCCACAGGGCAGGGTCAGCCCCAGCATTTT. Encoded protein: CASSPTGQGQPQHF.

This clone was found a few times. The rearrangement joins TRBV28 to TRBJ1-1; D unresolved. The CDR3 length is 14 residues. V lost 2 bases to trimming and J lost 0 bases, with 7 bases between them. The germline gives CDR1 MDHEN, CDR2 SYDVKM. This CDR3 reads CASSLLGLNTEAFF. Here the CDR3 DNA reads TGTGCCAGCAGTTTACTGGGATTGAACACTGAAGCTTTCTTT.

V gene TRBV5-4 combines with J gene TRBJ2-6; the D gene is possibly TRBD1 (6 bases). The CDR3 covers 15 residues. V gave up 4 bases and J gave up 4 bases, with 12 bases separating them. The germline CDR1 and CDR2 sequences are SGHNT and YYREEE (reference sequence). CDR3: CASSPQGTGANVLTF. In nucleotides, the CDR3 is TGTGCCAGCAGCCCCCAGGGGACCGGGGCCAACGTCCTGACTTTC. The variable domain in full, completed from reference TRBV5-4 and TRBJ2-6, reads ETGVTQSPTHLIKTRGQQVTLRCSSQSGHNTVSWYQQALGQGPQFIFQYYREEENGRGNFPPRFSGLQFPNYSSELNVNALELDDSALYLCASSPQGTGANVLTFGAGSRLTVL.

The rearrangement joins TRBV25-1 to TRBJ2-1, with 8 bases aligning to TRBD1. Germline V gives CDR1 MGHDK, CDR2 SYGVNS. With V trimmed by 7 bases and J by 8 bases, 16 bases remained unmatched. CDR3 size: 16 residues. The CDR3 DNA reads TGTGCCAGCACCCGAGGTTTCCAGGGGGCTCAAGATGAGCAGTTCTTC. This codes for CASTRGFQGAQDEQFF.

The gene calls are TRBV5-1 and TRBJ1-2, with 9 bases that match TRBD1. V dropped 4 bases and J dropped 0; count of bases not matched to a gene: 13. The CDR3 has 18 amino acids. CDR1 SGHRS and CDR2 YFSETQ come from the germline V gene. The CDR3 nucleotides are TGCGCCAGCAGCCCTTACGGGACAGGGTCTACGTCTAACTATGGCTACACCTTC. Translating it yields CASSPYGTGSTSNYGYTF.

The CDR3 coding sequence is TGTGCCACCAGAGACAGAATCTACGAGCAGTACTTC. Protein sequence: CATRDRIYEQYF. This chain connects TRBV6-1 to TRBJ2-7; D might be TRBD1 (5 bases). The V gene lost 10 bases and the J gene lost 3 bases, with 13 bases spanning the gap. CDR1 is MNHNS, CDR2 SASEGT, per germline. This CDR3 has 12 amino acids.

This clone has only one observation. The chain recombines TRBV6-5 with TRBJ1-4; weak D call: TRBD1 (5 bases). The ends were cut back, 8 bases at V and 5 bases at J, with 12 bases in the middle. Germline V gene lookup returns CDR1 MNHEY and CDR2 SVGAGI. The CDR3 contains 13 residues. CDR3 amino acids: CASSLGANEKLFF. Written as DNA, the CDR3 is TGTGCCAGCTCTTTAGGGGCCAATGAAAAACTGTTTTTT.

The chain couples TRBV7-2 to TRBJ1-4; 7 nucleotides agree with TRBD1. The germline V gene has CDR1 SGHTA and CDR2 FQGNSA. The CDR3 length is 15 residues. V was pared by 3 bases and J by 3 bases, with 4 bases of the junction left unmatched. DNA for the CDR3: TGTGCCAGCAGCTTCACAGGGGCTTCTAATGAAAAACTGTTTTTT. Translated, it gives CASSFTGASNEKLFF.

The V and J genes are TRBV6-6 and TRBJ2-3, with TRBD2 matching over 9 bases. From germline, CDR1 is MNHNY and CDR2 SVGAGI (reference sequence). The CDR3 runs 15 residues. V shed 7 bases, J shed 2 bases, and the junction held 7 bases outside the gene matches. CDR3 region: CASTTTSGYTDTQYF. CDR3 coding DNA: TGTGCCAGCACTACGACTAGCGGATACACAGATACGCAGTATTTT.

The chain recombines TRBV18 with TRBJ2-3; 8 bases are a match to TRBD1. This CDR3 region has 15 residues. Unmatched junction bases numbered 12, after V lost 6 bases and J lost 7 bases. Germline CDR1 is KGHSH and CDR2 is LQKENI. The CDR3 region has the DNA TGTGCCAGCTCTCCCTCTGGAGGACAGGGTCATACGCAGTATTTT. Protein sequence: CASSPSGGQGHTQYF.

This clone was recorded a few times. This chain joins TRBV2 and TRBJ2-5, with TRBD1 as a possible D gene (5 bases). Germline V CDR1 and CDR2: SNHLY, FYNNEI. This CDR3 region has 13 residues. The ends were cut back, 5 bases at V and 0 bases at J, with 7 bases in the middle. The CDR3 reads CASSQDNQETQYF. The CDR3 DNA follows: TGTGCCAGCAGTCAGGACAACCAAGAGACCCAGTACTTC.

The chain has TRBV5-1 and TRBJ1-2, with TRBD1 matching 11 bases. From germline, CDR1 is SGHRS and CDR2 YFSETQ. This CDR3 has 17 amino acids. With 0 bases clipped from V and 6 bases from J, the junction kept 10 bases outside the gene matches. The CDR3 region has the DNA TGCGCCAGCAGCTTGGACGGACAGGGGGCGCGGGAAGATGGCTACACCTTC. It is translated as CASSLDGQGAREDGYTF.

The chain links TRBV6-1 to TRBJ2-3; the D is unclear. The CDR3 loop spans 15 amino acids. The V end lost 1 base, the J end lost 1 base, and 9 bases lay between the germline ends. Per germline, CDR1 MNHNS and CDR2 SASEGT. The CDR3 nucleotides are TGTGCCAGCAGTGAAGAGGGCCTCCGCACAGATACGCAGTATTTT. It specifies CASSEEGLRTDTQYF.

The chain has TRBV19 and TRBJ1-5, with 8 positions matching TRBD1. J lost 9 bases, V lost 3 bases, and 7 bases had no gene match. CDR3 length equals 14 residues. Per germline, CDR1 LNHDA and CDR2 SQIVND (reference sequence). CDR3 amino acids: CASSIETGTGPQHF. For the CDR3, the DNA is TGTGCCAGTAGTATCGAGACAGGGACAGGGCCCCAGCATTTT.

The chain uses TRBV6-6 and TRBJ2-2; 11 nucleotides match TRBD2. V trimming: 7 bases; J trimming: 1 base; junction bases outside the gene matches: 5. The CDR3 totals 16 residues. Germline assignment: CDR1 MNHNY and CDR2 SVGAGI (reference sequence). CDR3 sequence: CASNIAGGQNTGELFF. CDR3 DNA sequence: TGTGCCAGCAATATAGCGGGGGGGCAGAACACCGGGGAGCTGTTTTTT.

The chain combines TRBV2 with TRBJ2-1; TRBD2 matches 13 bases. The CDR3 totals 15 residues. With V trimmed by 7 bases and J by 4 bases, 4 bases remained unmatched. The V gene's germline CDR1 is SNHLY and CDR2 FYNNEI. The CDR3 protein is CASKETSGGYNEQFF. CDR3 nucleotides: TGTGCCAGCAAGGAGACTAGCGGGGGGTACAATGAGCAGTTCTTC.

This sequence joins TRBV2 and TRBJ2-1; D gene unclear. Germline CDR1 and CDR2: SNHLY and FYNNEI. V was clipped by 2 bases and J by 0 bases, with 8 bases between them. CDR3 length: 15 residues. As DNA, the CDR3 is TGTGCCAGCAGTGAAACGGAGAGCTCCTACAATGAGCAGTTCTTC. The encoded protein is CASSETESSYNEQFF. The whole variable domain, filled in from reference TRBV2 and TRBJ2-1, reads EPEVTQTPSHQVTQMGQEVILRCVPISNHLYFYWYRQILGQKVEFLVSFYNNEISEKSEIFDDQFSVERPDGSNFTLKIRSTKLEDSAMYFCASSETESSYNEQFFGPGTRLTVL.